This TCR beta chain was identified during a study of CXCR3-negative and CXCR3-positive naive CD8 T cells. UMI-labeled TRB cDNA libraries were prepared by 5' RACE. TCRdb reprocessed the 5' RACE reads, with one entry per CDR3 protein and no DNA. The sample's table shows about 130,000 distinct CDR3 sequences. Within the CD8+ T cell compartment, naive cells were CD45RO-CCR7+CD27+CD95-. The CDR3 spans 12 residues. The germline gives CDR1 SQVTM, CDR2 ANQGSEA. V gene TRBV29-1 combines with J gene TRBJ2-5; there is no DNA to check the TCRdb D call of TRBD1. The sequenced sample was naive CXCR3- CD8+ T cells from blood. Indicated subset: CD45RO-CCR7+CD27+CD95- naive CD8+ T cells lacking CXCR3 (TNR3-). This sequence originates from a human donor in good health. Some clones in this sample may be carry-over from other donors' samples. CDR3 amino acids: CSSEGGGETQYF. The full variable domain, rest sourced from reference TRBV29-1 and TRBJ2-5, is SAVISQKPSRDICQRGTSLTIQCQVDSQVTMMFWYRQQPGQSLTLIATANQGSEATYESGFVIDKFPISRPNLTFSTLTVSNMSPEDSSIYLCSSEGGGETQYFGPGTRLLVL.